What follows are 24 T cell receptor beta chains derived from one specimen sequenced in a study of OX40 agonist ivuxolimab in advanced cancers. Assay: immunoSEQ multiplex PCR; the TCRdb copy retains only in-frame clones and omits some. In the table there are tens of thousands of clones, over 80% of which are singletons. The starting material was CD4+ or CD8+ T cells sorted from blood, obtained in a trial of the OX40 agonist ivuxolimab. The receptors come from an adult with an advanced solid tumor such as melanoma, head and neck, liver or kidney cancer.

V usage is TRBV18 and J usage is TRBJ1-1; no firm D call. Trimming stripped 3 bases from V and 0 bases from J, with 14 bases between. The CDR3 has 16 amino acids. Germline CDR1 and CDR2: KGHSH and LQKENI. CDR3: CASSPRAGSMNTEAFF. For the CDR3, the DNA is TGTGCCAGCTCACCCCGGGCGGGCTCCATGAACACTGAAGCTTTCTTT.

The chain joins TRBV25-1 to TRBJ2-5; 7 bases are a match to TRBD2. The CDR3 is 14 residues long. Germline V gives CDR1 MGHDK, CDR2 SYGVNS. Unmatched junction bases numbered 6, after V lost 6 bases and J lost 2 bases. The CDR3: CASRLAGSQETQYF. The CDR3 DNA follows: TGTGCCAGCAGGTTAGCGGGTTCACAAGAGACCCAGTACTTC.

The chain joins TRBV19 to TRBJ2-3, with unresolved D. Trimming took 5 bases from V and 6 from J, leaving 18 bases between them. The CDR3 length is 15 residues. Germline lookup yields CDR1 LNHDA and CDR2 SQIVND (reference sequence). CDR3 in amino acids: CASSVRTSTLDTQYF. The CDR3 coding sequence is TGTGCCAGTAGTGTCCGGACCTCGACTCTTGATACGCAGTATTTT.

V and J are TRBV5-1 and TRBJ2-1; 12 positions match TRBD2. V lost 7 bases, J lost 7 bases, and 18 bases stayed unmatched. Germline V gene lookup returns CDR1 SGHRS and CDR2 YFSETQ. There are 18 residues in the CDR3. The CDR3 DNA follows: TGCGCCAGCGGCCCGGCGACTAGCGGGAGTTATGGGGTGAATGAGCAGTTCTTC. Translation gives CASGPATSGSYGVNEQFF.

V and J are TRBV6-1 and TRBJ2-7, with D possibly being TRBD1 (6 bases). The CDR3 loop spans 14 amino acids. CDR1 and CDR2 (germline): MNHNS, SASEGT. Trimming took off 10 bases at V and 2 bases at J, with 18 bases between the two ends. The CDR3 coding sequence is TGTGCCACCACCATCGCCAAGGGGGCCTACGAGCAGTACTTC. It is translated as CATTIAKGAYEQYF.

With respect to this clone: The same CDR3 also results from other DNA sequences found in this sample. This sequence joins TRBV18 and TRBJ2-3; D call uncertain. The germline V and J ends were trimmed by 3 bases and 0 bases, with 4 bases remaining between them. The CDR3 extends over 13 amino acids. From germline, CDR1 is KGHSH and CDR2 LQKENI. The CDR3 DNA follows: TGTGCCAGCTCACCCCCCAGCACAGATACGCAGTATTTT. It codes for CASSPPSTDTQYF.

This chain connects TRBV2 to TRBJ1-2; 7 bases match TRBD1. The CDR3 is 15 residues long. The germline V gene has CDR1 SNHLY and CDR2 FYNNEI. J lost 0 bases, V lost 10 bases, and 11 bases had no gene match. CDR3 DNA sequence: TGTGCCACCCGTCGGACGACAGGGTCTAACTATGGCTACACCTTC. Protein sequence: CATRRTTGSNYGYTF.

The V and J genes are TRBV11-2 and TRBJ2-7; D gene uncertain. CDR1 and CDR2 from the germline V gene are SGHAT and FQNNGV. CDR3 length: 14 residues. Deletions cut 0 bases from V and 0 bases from J, with 6 bases between. As DNA, the CDR3 is TGTGCCAGCAGCTTAGATCGAATCTCCTACGAGCAGTACTTC. Its translation: CASSLDRISYEQYF. Full variable domain (outside the CDR3, taken from reference TRBV11-2 and TRBJ2-7): EAGVAQSPRYKIIEKRQSVAFWCNPISGHATLYWYQQILGQGPKLLIQFQNNGVVDDSQLPKDRFSAERLKGVDSTLKIQPAKLEDSAVYLCASSLDRISYEQYFGPGTRLTVT.

The V gene is TRBV9, the J gene TRBJ2-1, with a weak D call TRBD2 (6 bases). The germline V gene has CDR1 SGDLS and CDR2 YYNGEE. The CDR3 length is 15 residues. V was pared by 0 bases and J by 8 bases, with 15 bases between. The CDR3 sequence: CASSVAGTSGDEQFF. CDR3 nucleotide sequence: TGTGCCAGCAGCGTAGCTGGAACGTCGGGGGATGAGCAGTTCTTC.

J is TRBJ2-7 and V is TRBV7-8; TRBD2 aligns across 9 bases. Trimming cost V 1 base and J 3 bases; bases outside gene matches: 10. Looked up from germline, CDR1 is SGHVS and CDR2 is FQNEAQ. The CDR3 runs 17 residues. CDR3 protein: CASSLGTSAVRRYEQYF. CDR3 bases: TGTGCCAGCAGCTTAGGGACTAGCGCAGTCAGGCGCTACGAGCAGTACTTC.

V usage is TRBV27 and J usage is TRBJ2-7; 8 nucleotides line up with TRBD2. The CDR3 length is 15 residues. Losses at the gene ends were 2 bases for V and 5 bases for J; bases not matched to a gene: 8. Germline V gene lookup returns CDR1 MNHEY and CDR2 SMNVEV (reference sequence). CDR3 loop: CASSLGREERNEQYF. The CDR3 DNA sequence: TGTGCCAGCAGTTTAGGGCGGGAGGAAAGGAACGAGCAGTACTTC.

This sequence joins TRBV19 and TRBJ2-1; 7 bases are a match to TRBD1. The germline gives CDR1 LNHDA, CDR2 SQIVND (reference sequence). After removal of 7 bases from V and 8 bases from J, the junction contained 14 bases not matched to a gene. The length of the CDR3 is 15 residues. This chain's CDR3 is CASTPGQERGYEQFF. Here the CDR3 DNA reads TGTGCCAGTACCCCAGGACAGGAGAGAGGATATGAGCAGTTCTTC.

The V call is TRBV28, the J call TRBJ2-1, with D tentatively TRBD2 (6 bases). Germline lookup yields CDR1 MDHEN and CDR2 SYDVKM. This CDR3 comprises 13 residues. V gave up 4 bases and J gave up 7 bases, with 11 bases separating them. The CDR3 sequence is CASSWPGGNEQFF. The CDR3 bases are TGTGCCAGCAGTTGGCCTGGAGGGAATGAGCAGTTCTTC.

The rearrangement joins TRBV5-6 to TRBJ2-2; TRBD2 agrees at 12 bases. There are 18 residues in the CDR3. Germline V gene lookup returns CDR1 SGHDT and CDR2 YYEEEE. The junction had 12 bases not matched to a gene; V was cut back by 5 bases and J by 4 bases. The DNA of the CDR3 is TGTGCCAGCAGAGGGACTAGCGGGCGCAACCGCGGCACCGGGGAGCTGTTTTTT. This sequence encodes CASRGTSGRNRGTGELFF. Drawing the rest from reference TRBV5-6 and TRBJ2-2, the complete variable domain is DAGVTQSPTHLIKTRGQQVTLRCSPKSGHDTVSWYQQALGQGPQFIFQYYEEEERQRGNFPDRFSGHQFPNYSSELNVNALLLGDSALYLCASRGTSGRNRGTGELFFGEGSRLTVL.

The gene calls are TRBV19 and TRBJ2-7, with 8 positions matching TRBD1. The CDR3 is made up of 15 amino acids. Losses at the gene ends were 3 bases for V and 0 bases for J; bases not matched to a gene: 4. Per the germline V gene, CDR1 is LNHDA and CDR2 is SQIVND (reference sequence). DNA of the CDR3: TGTGCCAGTAGTATGGCAGGGGGCCTCTCCTACGAGCAGTACTTC. Its translation: CASSMAGGLSYEQYF. Complete variable domain (other parts from reference TRBV19 and TRBJ2-7): DGGITQSPKYLFRKEGQNVTLSCEQNLNHDAMYWYRQDPGQGLRLIYYSQIVNDFQKGDIAEGYSVSREKKESFPLTVTSAQKNPTAFYLCASSMAGGLSYEQYFGPGTRLTVT.

CDR3 in amino acids: CASSSSYEQYF. As DNA, the CDR3 is TGTGCCAGCAGCTCTTCCTACGAGCAGTACTTC. This sequence joins TRBV11-2 and TRBJ2-7; D uncertain. The CDR3 runs 11 residues. Germline loops: CDR1 SGHAT, CDR2 FQNNGV. Trimming shortened V by 4 bases and J by 1 base, and 2 bases separated the two germline ends.

This clone was found a few times. The V call is TRBV28, the J call TRBJ2-7; D is unclear. Looked up from germline, CDR1 is MDHEN and CDR2 is SYDVKM. V was clipped by 5 bases and J by 7 bases, with 12 bases between them. The CDR3 is 12 residues long. CDR3 region: CASSAAYKEQYF. The DNA of the CDR3 is TGTGCCAGCAGTGCCGCCTACAAGGAGCAGTACTTC. Based on the CDR3 plus reference TRBV28 and TRBJ2-7, the full variable domain is DVKVTQSSRYLVKRTGEKVFLECVQDMDHENMFWYRQDPGLGLRLIYFSYDVKMKEKGDIPEGYSVSREKKERFSLILESASTNQTSMYLCASSAAYKEQYFGPGTRLTVT.

V is TRBV5-4 and J is TRBJ2-7, with 9 bases that match TRBD2. V lost 0 bases, J lost 7 bases, and 14 bases stayed unmatched. The CDR3 has 17 amino acids. CDR1 and CDR2 (germline): SGHNT, YYREEE (reference sequence). CDR3 coding DNA: TGTGCCAGCAGCTTGGCTCCACTTGGCGGGGGGGGTTTGGAGCAGTACTTC. This gives the protein CASSLAPLGGGGLEQYF.

The rearrangement uses TRBV30 and TRBJ1-4; no firm D call. The V gene lost 2 bases and the J gene lost 8 bases, with 15 bases spanning the gap. The V gene's germline CDR1 is GTSNPN and CDR2 SVGIG (reference sequence). There are 14 residues in the CDR3. CDR3 protein: CAWSYSRLGEKLFF. The CDR3 nucleotides read TGTGCCTGGAGTTACTCCAGGCTAGGCGAAAAACTGTTTTTT.

The DNA for the CDR3 is TGCGCCAGCAGCCAAGCCGGGACACCGAACACTGAAGCTTTCTTT. This codes for CASSQAGTPNTEAFF. The chain employs TRBV4-3 and TRBJ1-1; possibly TRBD1 for D (6 bases). This CDR3 spans 15 amino acids. V dropped 1 base and J dropped 1 base, with 10 bases sitting between them. Germline V CDR1 and CDR2: LGHNA, YSLEER.

The rearrangement joins TRBV7-2 to TRBJ2-5; tentatively, D is TRBD1 (6 bases). Between the trimmed V and J ends, which lost 1 base and 4 bases, there was a span of 16 bases. This CDR3 spans 16 amino acids. The germline V gene encodes CDR1 SGHTA and CDR2 FQGNSA. The CDR3 loop reads CASSLGVQGLGETQYF. The CDR3 region has the DNA TGTGCCAGCAGCTTAGGTGTCCAGGGGCTAGGAGAGACCCAGTACTTC.

The chain links TRBV6-1 to TRBJ1-3; D may be TRBD1 (5 bases). Germline loops: CDR1 MNHNS, CDR2 SASEGT. V lost 5 bases and J 2 bases, leaving 10 bases between the germline ends. The CDR3 runs 14 residues. The CDR3, as DNA: TGTGCCAGCAGTTCTCAGGGTACTGGAAACACCATATATTTT. Amino acids: CASSSQGTGNTIYF.

The genes are TRBV9 and TRBJ2-2, with TRBD1 matching 7 bases. In germline, CDR1 is SGDLS, CDR2 YYNGEE. The V gene end was trimmed by 4 bases and the J gene end by 6 bases; junction bases not matched to a gene: 9. The length of the CDR3 is 15 residues. DNA of the CDR3: TGTGCCAGCAGCACCCGACAGGGATCCTCCGGGGAGCTGTTTTTT. It specifies CASSTRQGSSGELFF.

This clone was seen once. The chain recombines TRBV27 with TRBJ2-2; 8 bases line up with TRBD2. The germline V gene has CDR1 MNHEY and CDR2 SMNVEV (reference sequence). The ends lost 7 bases at V and 4 bases at J; junction bases unmatched: 11. The CDR3 totals 16 residues. CDR3 DNA sequence: TGTGCCAGCACTACTTGGGCGGGGGGTGTCACCGGGGAGCTGTTTTTT. As protein: CASTTWAGGVTGELFF.